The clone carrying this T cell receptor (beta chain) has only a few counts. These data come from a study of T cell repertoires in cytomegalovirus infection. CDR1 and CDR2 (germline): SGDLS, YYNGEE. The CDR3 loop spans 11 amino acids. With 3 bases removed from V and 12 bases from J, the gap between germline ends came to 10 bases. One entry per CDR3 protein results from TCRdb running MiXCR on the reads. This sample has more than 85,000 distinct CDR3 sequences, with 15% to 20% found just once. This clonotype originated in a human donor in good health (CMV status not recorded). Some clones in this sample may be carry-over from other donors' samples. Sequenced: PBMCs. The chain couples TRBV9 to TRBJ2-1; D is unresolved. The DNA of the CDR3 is TGTGCCAGCAGCGATCAACAGTTGCAGTTCTTC. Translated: CASSDQQLQFF.